Following are 11 T cell receptor beta chains from one sample sequenced in a study of T cell changes during pregnancy in multiple sclerosis. The table came from immunoSEQ multiplex PCR; TCRdb's copy has only in-frame clones and leaves some out. The sample lists about 98,000 clones, roughly 94% occurring once. The source material was peripheral blood, sampled after pregnancy. The receptors derive from a female donor in good health, enrolled as a control in a pregnancy study.

The V and J genes are TRBV18 and TRBJ1-1, with 9 positions matching TRBD1. Germline assignment: CDR1 KGHSH and CDR2 LQKENI. V lost 4 bases and J lost 6; bases outside the gene matches: 6. CDR3 size: 14 residues. The chain's CDR3 is CASSLRDRVSEAFF. The CDR3 DNA follows: TGTGCCAGCTCACTTCGGGACAGGGTCTCTGAAGCTTTCTTT.

The chain joins TRBV27 to TRBJ2-7; D not certain. Germline V gene data show CDR1 as MNHEY and CDR2 as SMNVEV (reference sequence). The CDR3 runs 15 residues. Trimming left V 4 bases short and J 0 bases short, with 13 bases between. The CDR3 spells CASSWAGPSSYEQYF. The CDR3 nucleotides read TGTGCCAGCAGTTGGGCCGGCCCCAGCTCCTACGAGCAGTACTTC.

The CDR3 DNA sequence: TGTGCCAGCAGCGTCGCCGGGACAGCTTCCTACGAGCAGTACTTC. Its translation: CASSVAGTASYEQYF. The chain couples TRBV7-2 to TRBJ2-7, with 7 bases matching TRBD1. V lost 5 bases to trimming and J lost 1 base; unmatched junction nucleotides: 8. Germline V gene lookup returns CDR1 SGHTA and CDR2 FQGNSA. This CDR3 comprises 15 residues.

The chain links TRBV29-1 to TRBJ2-1, with D possibly being TRBD2 (5 bases). V shed 5 bases and J shed 4 bases, with 12 bases lying between them. Germline V gene lookup returns CDR1 SQVTM and CDR2 ANQGSEA. The CDR3 contains 13 residues. The CDR3 protein is CSVLGLYYNEQFF. CDR3 nucleotides: TGCAGCGTTCTCGGACTTTATTACAATGAGCAGTTCTTC.

The genes are TRBV10-3 and TRBJ2-2; the match to TRBD2 covers 12 bases. Germline V gene data show CDR1 as ENHRY and CDR2 as SYGVKD. The CDR3 runs to 16 residues. J was trimmed by 2 bases and V by 6 bases; bases with no gene match: 4. CDR3 DNA: TGTGCCATCAGAGCTAGCGGGGGGGGTAACACCGGGGAGCTGTTTTTT. Translating it yields CAIRASGGGNTGELFF.

J is TRBJ1-2 and V is TRBV6-5, with D perhaps matching TRBD1 (6 bases). The germline V gene has CDR1 MNHEY and CDR2 SVGAGI. The V and J ends lost 2 bases and 8 bases respectively, with 15 bases between them. The CDR3 covers 14 residues. The CDR3 bases are TGTGCCAGCAGTTACGCGGGGGGCTCAGGCGGCTACACCTTC. Translating gives CASSYAGGSGGYTF.

The V call is TRBV7-6, the J call TRBJ2-7; 8 nucleotides match TRBD2. The CDR3 has 14 residues. J gave up 4 bases and V 5 bases, and 7 bases lay outside the gene matches. The germline CDR1 and CDR2 sequences are SGHVS and FNYEAQ. CDR3 in DNA: TGTGCCAGCAGCACTTCCAGCGGGGGTTACGAGCAGTACTTC. It codes for CASSTSSGGYEQYF.

The chain employs TRBV28 and TRBJ1-1, with a possible D match to TRBD1 (6 bases). CDR1 MDHEN and CDR2 SYDVKM come from the germline V gene. The CDR3 is made up of 14 amino acids. The ends were cut back, 6 bases at V and 0 bases at J, with 11 bases in the middle. The CDR3: CASSPRGMNTEAFF. The CDR3 nucleotides are TGTGCCAGCAGCCCCAGGGGAATGAACACTGAAGCTTTCTTT.

The chain combines TRBV20-1 with TRBJ2-3; D unclear. Germline V gene lookup returns CDR1 DFQATT and CDR2 SNEGSKA (reference sequence). V was shortened by 4 bases and J by 1 base, with 3 bases between the two germline ends. The CDR3 totals 11 residues. The CDR3 DNA reads TGCAGTGCTACCGGCACAGATACGCAGTATTTT. Its translation: CSATGTDTQYF.

This chain connects TRBV28 to TRBJ2-7; 8 nucleotides match TRBD2. Germline V gene data show CDR1 as MDHEN and CDR2 as SYDVKM. Trimming took 6 bases from V and 4 from J; bases not matched to a gene: 8. The CDR3 extends over 14 amino acids. In DNA, the CDR3 is TGTGCCAGCAGCGAAAGGACTAGCAGGTACGAGCAGTACTTC. Protein sequence: CASSERTSRYEQYF. Combining the CDR3 with reference TRBV28 and TRBJ2-7 gives the whole variable domain DVKVTQSSRYLVKRTGEKVFLECVQDMDHENMFWYRQDPGLGLRLIYFSYDVKMKEKGDIPEGYSVSREKKERFSLILESASTNQTSMYLCASSERTSRYEQYFGPGTRLTVT.

V is TRBV5-4 and J is TRBJ2-5; D remains unclear. The germline V and J ends were trimmed by 3 bases and 2 bases, with 2 bases remaining between them. Germline values: CDR1 SGHNT, CDR2 YYREEE (reference sequence). There are 11 residues in the CDR3. CDR3 sequence (DNA): TGTGCCAGCAGCTCGCAAGAGACCCAGTACTTC. This translates into CASSSQETQYF.